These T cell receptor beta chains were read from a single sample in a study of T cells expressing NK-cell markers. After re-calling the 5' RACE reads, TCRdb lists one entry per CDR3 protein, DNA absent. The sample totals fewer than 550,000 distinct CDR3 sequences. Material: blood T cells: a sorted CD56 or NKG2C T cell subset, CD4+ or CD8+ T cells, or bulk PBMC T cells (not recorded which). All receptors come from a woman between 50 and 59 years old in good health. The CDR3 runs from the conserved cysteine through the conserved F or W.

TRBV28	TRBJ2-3	CASSLGSGYSTDTQYF
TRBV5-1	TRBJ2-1	CASSPGQGLSSYNEQFF
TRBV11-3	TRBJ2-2	CASSLDLTGRNTGELFF
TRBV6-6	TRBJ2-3	CASSRLQGTGTQYF
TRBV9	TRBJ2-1	CASSAPDPPPEFF
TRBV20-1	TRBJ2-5	CSALTRGLQETQYF
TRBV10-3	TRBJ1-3	CAISEGLTLSGNTIYF
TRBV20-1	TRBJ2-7	CSARPLAGEQYF
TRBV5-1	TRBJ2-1	CASSLVGLAVTSYNEQFF
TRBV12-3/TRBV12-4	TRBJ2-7	CASSPPTRAHEQYF
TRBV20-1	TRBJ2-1	CSASYSGEQFF